Each of the 30 T cell receptor beta chains below was sequenced from the same sample in a study of blood T cells in healthy people across ages. Primers used in a second PCR of roughly 6 to 11 cycles were a sample-barcoded 5' primer and a J-beta primer mix. MiXCR was run by TCRdb on the 5' RACE reads, yielding one entry per CDR3 protein. The data show around 1,800,000 distinct CDR3 sequences, about two fifths seen once. Sample: blood. These TCRs come from a human donor in good health.

The chain recombines TRBV7-8 with TRBJ2-2; D is perhaps TRBD2 (5 bases). Germline values: CDR1 SGHVS, CDR2 FQNEAQ. CDR3 length equals 15 residues. Trimming cost V 8 bases and J 0 bases, with 13 bases left between them. The DNA for the CDR3 is TGTGCCAGCCCGGGGAACCCCGCGAACACCGGGGAGCTGTTTTTT. Amino acid sequence: CASPGNPANTGELFF. Full variable domain (missing parts from reference TRBV7-8 and TRBJ2-2): GAGVSQSPRYKVAKRGQDVALRCDPISGHVSLFWYQQALGQGPEFLTYFQNEAQLDKSGLPSDRFFAERPEGSVSTLKIQRTQQEDSAVYLCASPGNPANTGELFFGEGSRLTVL.

This clonotype was recorded only once. CDR3 sequence reads: CASSPQGGLYKQYF. The CDR3 DNA sequence: TGTGCCAGCAGCCCCCAGGGGGGGCTATACAAGCAGTACTTC. This rearrangement joins TRBV6-2 or TRBV6-3 to TRBJ2-5, with D possibly called TRBD1 or TRBD2 (7 bases each). The germline CDR1 and CDR2 sequences are MNHEY and SVGEGT. Deletions cut 6 bases from V and 11 bases from J, with 22 bases between. The CDR3 covers 14 residues.

This clonotype was seen only a few times. The chain carries TRBV4-1 and TRBJ2-7, with 7 bases identical to TRBD1. The CDR3 covers 15 residues. The V gene's germline CDR1 is MGHRA and CDR2 YSYEKL. The J segment lost 7 bases and the V segment lost 6 bases, leaving 15 bases of the junction unmatched. The CDR3 reads CASRDGTDSDREQYF. Here the CDR3 DNA reads TGCGCCAGCAGGGACGGGACAGACTCCGATCGGGAGCAGTACTTC.

This clonotype showed up just a few times. The V and J genes are TRBV9 and TRBJ2-7; 14 bases agree with TRBD2. The CDR3 runs to 17 residues. V lost 4 bases and J lost 2; bases outside the gene matches: 8. Looked up from germline, CDR1 is SGDLS and CDR2 is YYNGEE. CDR3 bases: TGTGCCAGCAGCTCTACGGGGACTAGCGGGGGTCCCTACGAGCAGTACTTC. Residues: CASSSTGTSGGPYEQYF. The complete variable domain, with remaining parts taken from reference TRBV9 and TRBJ2-7, reads DSGVTQTPKHLITATGQRVTLRCSPRSGDLSVYWYQQSLDQGLQFLIQYYNGEERAKGNILERFSAQQFPDLHSELNLSSLELGDSALYFCASSSTGTSGGPYEQYFGPGTRLTVT.

This clonotype showed up just once. The chain has TRBV24-1 and TRBJ1-1; no firm D call. The germline CDR1 and CDR2 sequences are KGHDR and SFDVKD. The germline V and J ends were trimmed by 2 bases and 4 bases, with 7 bases remaining between them. The CDR3 runs 13 residues. CDR3 amino acids: CATSDSGSTEAFF. CDR3 sequence (DNA): TGTGCCACCAGTGATTCGGGGTCCACTGAAGCTTTCTTT.

Concerning this clonotype itself: A much larger clonotype is one base distant, so this may be a read error. This chain connects TRBV19 to TRBJ2-5, with D uncertain. The J call may be faulty, since TRBJ2-1 better matches the DNA end. Germline loops: CDR1 LNHDA, CDR2 SQIVND (reference sequence). The CDR3 is 12 amino acids. The CDR3 nucleotides read TGTGCCAGTAGTATCGCGCAAGAGACCCAGTTCTTC. This encodes CASSIAQETQFF.

V is TRBV3-1 and J is TRBJ1-4, with D possibly matching TRBD1 (6 bases). V dropped 4 bases and J dropped 7 bases, with 19 bases sitting between them. The CDR3 runs to 16 residues. Per the germline V gene, CDR1 is LGHDT and CDR2 is YNNKEL (reference sequence). This CDR3 reads CASSPPRGAGGEKLFF. For the CDR3, the DNA is TGTGCCAGCAGCCCCCCCCGGGGGGCGGGGGGTGAAAAACTGTTTTTT.

This chain uses TRBV7-2 with TRBJ2-7; D is uncertain. This CDR3 contains 15 residues. V gave up 5 bases and J gave up 4 bases, with 18 bases separating them. The germline V gene encodes CDR1 SGHTA and CDR2 FQGNSA. The chain's CDR3 is CASSLGPGFKYEQYF. The CDR3 DNA reads TGTGCCAGCAGCCTCGGCCCCGGTTTTAAATACGAGCAGTACTTC.

This clonotype was seen only a few times. The CDR3 DNA is TGTGCCAGCAGTTTTGGAAGGGGGGTAGATACGCAGTATTTT. Amino acids: CASSFGRGVDTQYF. The chain uses TRBV12-3 or TRBV12-4 and TRBJ2-3; D possibly uses TRBD1 or TRBD2 (6 bases each). This CDR3 comprises 14 residues. V dropped 3 bases and J dropped 5 bases, with 12 bases sitting between them.

Of note for this clonotype: The junction departs from the called germline gene at one end, perhaps through a read error. The gene calls are TRBV2 and TRBJ2-1, with 7 bases identical to TRBD2. CDR1 SNHLY and CDR2 FYNNEI come from the germline V gene. The CDR3 contains 14 residues. CDR3 bases: TGTGCCAGCTATCTAGGGGAGGGTTACAGTGAGCAGTTCTTC. Amino acids: CASYLGEGYSEQFF.

CDR3: CASSGAGFSYEQYF. As DNA, the CDR3 is TGTGCCAGCAGCGGAGCGGGGTTCTCCTACGAGCAGTACTTC. The rearrangement links TRBV9 to TRBJ2-7; the match to TRBD2 covers 7 bases. The CDR3 length is 14 residues. J was trimmed by 0 bases and V by 3 bases; bases with no gene match: 3. Germline CDR1 and CDR2: SGDLS and YYNGEE.

About this clonotype: A junction boundary mismatches the germline segment, possibly from a read error. V and J are TRBV7-2 and TRBJ2-7; 9 nucleotides match TRBD1. CDR3 length: 14 residues. In germline, CDR1 is SGHTA, CDR2 FQGNSA. The chain's CDR3 is CASSSQGADYELYF. The DNA for the CDR3 is TGTGCCAGCAGCTCACAGGGGGCGGACTACGAGCTGTACTTC.

CDR3: CASSPGTGPSQPQHF. The CDR3 nucleotides read TGTGCCAGCAGCCCCGGGACAGGTCCGAGTCAGCCCCAGCATTTT. The chain carries TRBV7-9 and TRBJ1-5; 8 nucleotides align to TRBD1. This CDR3 comprises 15 residues. Germline V lookup: CDR1 SEHNR, CDR2 FQNEAQ (reference sequence). V dropped 5 bases and J dropped 6; count of bases not matched to a gene: 9.

This clonotype appeared a few times. The J gene is TRBJ2-1, the V gene TRBV28; D is ambiguous. Per the germline V gene, CDR1 is MDHEN and CDR2 is SYDVKM. The CDR3 has 16 amino acids. V gave up 4 bases and J gave up 4 bases, with 17 bases separating them. The CDR3 DNA sequence: TGTGCCAGCAGTTCTCTTGGTCGTTTAGGTTACAATGAGCAGTTCTTC. It codes for CASSSLGRLGYNEQFF.

The CDR3 protein is CASSEVVKNTQYF. The CDR3, as DNA: TGTGCCAGCAGTGAAGTCGTCAAAAATACGCAGTATTTT. J is TRBJ2-3 and V is TRBV6-1; D is undetermined. V was cut by 1 base and J by 7 bases, with 9 bases left in between. Germline lookup yields CDR1 MNHNS and CDR2 SASEGT. There are 13 residues in the CDR3.

The chain combines TRBV7-3 with TRBJ2-1, with 11 bases identical to TRBD1. This CDR3 contains 16 residues. CDR1 is SGHTA and CDR2 is FQGTGA in the germline V gene. V shed 6 bases and J 8 bases; nucleotides not matched to a gene: 12. The CDR3 DNA reads as TGTGCCAGCAGTAGGCGGGGGACAGGGGGTTCCCATGAGCAGTTCTTC. Encoded protein: CASSRRGTGGSHEQFF.

The J gene is TRBJ1-1, the V gene TRBV6-6; maybe TRBD1 (6 bases). V dropped 8 bases and J dropped 4 bases, with 14 bases sitting between them. This CDR3 has 13 residues. CDR1 MNHNY and CDR2 SVGAGI come from the germline V gene (reference sequence). In DNA, the CDR3 is TGTGCCAGCGGGTTTGGGGGGCCCACTGAAGCTTTCTTT. Protein sequence: CASGFGGPTEAFF.

This clonotype was seen a few times. This rearrangement joins TRBV7-2 to TRBJ2-3; TRBD2 might be the D (5 bases). Germline V gene sequence: CDR1 SGHTA, CDR2 FQGNSA. V was cut by 5 bases and J by 3 bases, with 18 bases left in between. This CDR3 spans 16 amino acids. CDR3 coding DNA: TGTGCCAGCAGCCAGAACTTCGAGGAGGATACAGATACGCAGTATTTT. Translated: CASSQNFEEDTDTQYF.

The chain recombines TRBV18 with TRBJ2-2, with D unclear. The CDR3 extends over 15 amino acids. With 2 bases removed from V and 4 bases from J, the gap between germline ends came to 11 bases. Germline assignment: CDR1 KGHSH and CDR2 LQKENI. The CDR3 bases are TGTGCCAGCTCACCAGTCGTCGGCGGCACCGGGGAGCTGTTTTTT. Residues: CASSPVVGGTGELFF.

The J gene is TRBJ1-3, the V gene TRBV21-1; TRBD1 is the table's D call, not checked against the DNA. TRBV21-1 is classified as a pseudogene. This CDR3 contains 13 residues. The DNA for the CDR3 is TGTGCCAGCAGCAAAGACGGGGCGAACACCATATATTTT. As protein: CASSKDGANTIYF.

This clonotype was picked up a small number of times. This sequence joins TRBV24-1 and TRBJ2-1; D may be TRBD2 (6 bases). The CDR3 is 12 amino acids. The V end lost 7 bases, the J end lost 9 bases, and 12 bases lay between the germline ends. Germline CDR1 is KGHDR and CDR2 is SFDVKD. The CDR3: CATSRASVEQFF. The DNA of the CDR3 is TGTGCCACCAGCAGGGCTAGCGTTGAGCAGTTCTTC.

This clonotype occurred once. The J gene is TRBJ2-1, the V gene TRBV7-6, with D tentatively TRBD1 (5 bases). V lost 4 bases and J 4 bases, leaving 14 bases between the germline ends. Germline V gene data show CDR1 as SGHVS and CDR2 as FNYEAQ. The CDR3 extends over 15 amino acids. The CDR3 DNA sequence: TGTGCCAGCAGCTCCGCAGGGAATCAATACAATGAGCAGTTCTTC. Its translation: CASSSAGNQYNEQFF.

This clonotype has at least ten counts. The chain carries TRBV29-1 and TRBJ1-5, with D unclear. Looked up from germline, CDR1 is SQVTM and CDR2 is ANQGSEA. The CDR3 consists of 13 residues. Trimming pared 4 bases from V and 2 bases from J, leaving 9 bases between. The CDR3 loop is CSVGGGGNQPQHF. The CDR3 DNA is TGCAGCGTTGGGGGAGGCGGCAATCAGCCCCAGCATTTT.

This clonotype was picked up a small number of times. This rearrangement joins TRBV2 to TRBJ1-4; D not resolved. Trimming took 2 bases from V and 3 from J, leaving 7 bases between them. From germline, CDR1 is SNHLY and CDR2 FYNNEI. This CDR3 spans 14 amino acids. This CDR3 is CASSETRANEKLFF. The CDR3 DNA is TGTGCCAGCAGTGAAACCCGAGCTAATGAAAAACTGTTTTTT.

The V call is TRBV7-3, the J call TRBJ2-1; a possible D gene is TRBD2 (6 bases). The CDR3 has 16 residues. Germline lookup yields CDR1 SGHTA and CDR2 FQGTGA. The V and J ends lost 5 bases and 6 bases respectively, with 20 bases between them. CDR3 bases: TGTGCCAGCAGCCCAGAAGGAGGGCGGTATCCCAATGAGCAGTTCTTC. Translation gives CASSPEGGRYPNEQFF.

The V call is TRBV28, the J call TRBJ2-1; 10 positions agree with TRBD2. The V gene's germline CDR1 is MDHEN and CDR2 SYDVKM. The CDR3 runs 16 residues. The V and J ends lost 2 bases and 5 bases, in that order; junction bases with no gene match: 6. CDR3 sequence reads: CASSLPGTSADNEQFF. DNA of the CDR3: TGTGCCAGCAGTTTACCCGGGACTAGCGCTGACAATGAGCAGTTCTTC.

The chain uses TRBV5-4 and TRBJ2-3, with 7 bases identical to TRBD1. V trimming: 1 base; J trimming: 4 bases; junction bases outside the gene matches: 6. Germline loops: CDR1 SGHNT, CDR2 YYREEE (reference sequence). This CDR3 contains 15 residues. The CDR3 sequence is CASSLPQGYPDTQYF. The CDR3 DNA follows: TGTGCCAGCAGCTTGCCACAGGGGTATCCAGATACGCAGTATTTT.

This clonotype showed up many times. V gene TRBV7-9 combines with J gene TRBJ2-7; TRBD2 is a possible D gene (5 bases). CDR3 length: 13 residues. The germline gives CDR1 SEHNR, CDR2 FQNEAQ (reference sequence). V was shortened by 5 bases and J by 4 bases, with 12 bases between the two germline ends. DNA of the CDR3: TGTGCCAGCAGCGACCGGGATTCATACGAGCAGTACTTC. It translates to CASSDRDSYEQYF. The variable domain in full, completed from reference TRBV7-9 and TRBJ2-7, reads DTGVSQNPRHKITKRGQNVTFRCDPISEHNRLYWYRQTLGQGPEFLTYFQNEAQLEKSRLLSDRFSAERPKGSFSTLEIQRTEQGDSAMYLCASSDRDSYEQYFGPGTRLTVT.

The chain uses TRBV7-9 and TRBJ2-5; D remains ambiguous. The DNA matches TRBJ2-7 better at its end, which makes the J call doubtful. The CDR3 has 12 residues. CDR1 and CDR2 (germline): SEHNR, FQNEAQ (reference sequence). CDR3 protein: CASSFKLYEQYF. The DNA for the CDR3 is TGTGCCAGCAGCTTCAAGCTTTACGAGCAGTACTTC.

In the case of this clonotype: The junction differs from germline at one of its ends, possibly a read error. The CDR3 DNA sequence: TGTGTCAGCAGCTCAGGGCTAGCGGGGGTGCGATACACAGATACGCAGTATTTT. Its translation is CVSSSGLAGVRYTDTQYF. The chain joins TRBV6-1 to TRBJ2-3; 10 bases are a match to TRBD2. CDR3 length equals 18 residues. Per germline, CDR1 MNHNS and CDR2 SASEGT.